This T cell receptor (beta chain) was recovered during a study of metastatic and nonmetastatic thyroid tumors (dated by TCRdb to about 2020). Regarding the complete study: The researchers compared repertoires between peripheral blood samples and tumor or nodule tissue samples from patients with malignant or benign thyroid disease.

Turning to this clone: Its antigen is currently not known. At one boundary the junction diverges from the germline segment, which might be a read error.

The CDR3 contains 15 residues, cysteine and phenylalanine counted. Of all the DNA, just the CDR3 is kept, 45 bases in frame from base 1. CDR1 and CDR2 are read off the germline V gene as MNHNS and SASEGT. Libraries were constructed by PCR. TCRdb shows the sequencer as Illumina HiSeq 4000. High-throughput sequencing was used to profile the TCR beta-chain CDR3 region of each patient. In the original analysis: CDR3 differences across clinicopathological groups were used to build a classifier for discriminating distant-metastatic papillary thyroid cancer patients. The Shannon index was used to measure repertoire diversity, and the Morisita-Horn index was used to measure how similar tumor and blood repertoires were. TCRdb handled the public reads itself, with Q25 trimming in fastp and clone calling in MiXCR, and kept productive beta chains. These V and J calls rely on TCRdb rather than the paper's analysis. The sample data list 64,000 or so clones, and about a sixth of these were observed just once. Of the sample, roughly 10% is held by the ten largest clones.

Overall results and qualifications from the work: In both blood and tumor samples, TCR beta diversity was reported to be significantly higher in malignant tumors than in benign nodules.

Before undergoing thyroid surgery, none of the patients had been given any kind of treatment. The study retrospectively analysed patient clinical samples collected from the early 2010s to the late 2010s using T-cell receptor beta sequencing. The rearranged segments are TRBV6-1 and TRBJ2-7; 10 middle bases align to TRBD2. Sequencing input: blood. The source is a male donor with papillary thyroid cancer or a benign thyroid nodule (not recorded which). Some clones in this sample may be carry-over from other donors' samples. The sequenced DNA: TGTGCCAGCTGCGCTAGCGGGGGCGTAACCTACGAGCAGTACTTT. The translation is CASCASGGVTYEQYF.